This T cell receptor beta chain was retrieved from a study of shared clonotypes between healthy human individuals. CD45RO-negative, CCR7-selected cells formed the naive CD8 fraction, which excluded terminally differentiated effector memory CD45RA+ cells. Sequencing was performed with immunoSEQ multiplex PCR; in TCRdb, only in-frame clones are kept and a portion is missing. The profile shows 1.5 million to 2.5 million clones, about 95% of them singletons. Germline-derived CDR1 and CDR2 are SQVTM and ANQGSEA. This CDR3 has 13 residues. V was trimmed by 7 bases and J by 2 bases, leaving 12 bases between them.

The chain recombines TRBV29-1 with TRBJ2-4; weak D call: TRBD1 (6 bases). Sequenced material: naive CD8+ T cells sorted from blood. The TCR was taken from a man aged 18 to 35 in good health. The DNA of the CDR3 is TGCAGCGCGGGACAAACGACCAAAAACATTCAGTACTTC. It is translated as CSAGQTTKNIQYF.